Here is one T cell receptor (beta chain) with its context. Its binding antigen is unknown. No base-level quality is on record; no much larger clone is a single base apart. The cohort consisted of 600 to 750 healthy bone marrow donors. At the time of sampling, all cohort members were nominally healthy, though unrecorded immune exposures were likely present. The donor tested CMV seropositive and was one of the 289 seropositive cohort members. Every donor gave a peripheral blood sample, and the peripheral blood mononuclear cells from that sample were used for TCR beta sequencing. Genomic DNA extraction from the blood cell samples was performed with the Qiagen DNeasy Blood Extraction Kit. For CDR1 and CDR2, the germline V gene lists MDHEN and SYDVKM. The CDR3 holds 14 amino acids from the cysteine to the phenylalanine. The sequence is cut down to CDR3 DNA, 42 bases in frame from base 1. Trimming takes 7 bases off V and 5 bases off J; junction bases not matched to a gene: 10.

These data belong to a study of cytomegalovirus exposure and HLA in healthy donors (dated by TCRdb to the late 2010s). For the study in its entirety: According to an earlier analysis of around 600 of the donors, 150 million to 200 million T cells yielded over 90 million unique TCR beta sequences and 276 Gb of sequence data. An early release that covered about 600 HLA-typed donors contained about 300 gigabases of sequencing data and tens of millions of unique TCR sequences. The genetic ancestry cluster associated with self-reported Caucasian donors included around 76% of the approximately 430 genotyped donors. The study aimed to test whether cataloging public T cell receptors could reveal signatures of past pathogen exposure. The T cell repertoires of roughly 660 subjects were profiled by immunosequencing and related to cytomegalovirus serostatus. In addition to the first cohort of around 670 subjects, a separate validation cohort of under 150 different subjects was used. To predict cytomegalovirus infection status, the study combined high-throughput TCR immunosequencing, statistical association of individual TCRs with disease status, and machine learning. To study patterns of TCR occurrence, a later analysis re-analyzed previously published TCR beta repertoires from 550 to 800 donors and added high-resolution HLA genotyping. Rather than drawing on any new phenotypic data, the later analysis identified candidate immune exposures from TCR beta sequences and the way those sequences occurred across donors. To decide whether each TCR beta V gene segment behaved as functional or pseudogenic, an earlier analysis of over 500 of the donors relied on high-throughput TCR beta sequencing. Donor age, sex, ethnicity and CMV serostatus were compiled alongside the repertoire data. A later genetic analysis took genome-wide SNP genotypes for about three fifths of the roughly 670 donors and used that subset as a discovery cohort. All discovery cohort repertoires had been generated using a single sequencing platform. Both class I and class II loci were covered by HLA typing, at four-digit resolution. The number of typed donors differed by locus: 629-630 for A, B, C, DRB1 and DQB1; 522 for DQA1; 606 for DPA1; and around 470 for DPB1. Four to six DR-DQ haplotypes were handled as single units for association and clustering, since linkage in the cohort was strong. Among some 400 genotyped donors of the cohort, an average of around 240,000 unique TCR beta nucleotide sequences were sequenced per donor, around a sixth of them non-productive. Overall study outcomes, separate from this receptor: In the study, 164 TCR beta chains were listed as associated with cytomegalovirus. A later analysis found that most CMV-associated TCR beta chains appeared HLA-restricted, with HLA associations seemingly driven largely by CMV exposure. In both the original and validation cohorts, the classifier was reported to diagnose cytomegalovirus status with high specificity and sensitivity. When HLA alleles, especially DR and DQ, strongly co-occurred, TCR associations were difficult to assign to individual alleles. A later analysis found that TCR association rates varied across HLA loci, with DRB1 alleles showing the most associated TCRs and HLA-C alleles the fewest. Because some donors lacked HLA typing at each locus, the association tests relied only on the typed subset. In a later analysis, HLA-associated TCR beta chains were found to be more clonally expanded and to have lower generation probabilities than equally common non-associated chains. Most TCR sequences were seen in very few donors, while some public TCRs were found in many individuals. The cohort was sequenced for TCR beta chains only, and without alpha or paired-chain data the features that could be detected were limited. Several of the top co-occurrence clusters appeared to be linked to parvovirus B19, influenza, CMV and Epstein-Barr virus, according to a later analysis. Some IMGT-functional V segments, including TRBV6-2 and TRBV6-3, could not be distinguished by the 87-base-pair reads and were therefore excluded. A later genetic analysis associated a missense DCLRE1C variant with V-gene and J-gene trimming of TCR beta chains, and an independent cohort replicated the association. For the cohort, immune exposure information was limited to CMV serostatus. Compared with the roughly 670-donor mean, donors in an Asian-associated ancestry cluster had fewer N-insertions in productive TCRs, according to a later genetic analysis. Three of the identified cytomegalovirus-associated TCR beta chains were confirmed in vitro to be specific for cytomegalovirus antigens. According to the authors, the approach could potentially be generalized to other disease states and immunological phenotypes. The sequencing pipeline was judged likely to have produced a cluster of highly shared sequence variants as a technical artifact. A further reported finding was that TCR beta sequences accurately predicted the HLA-A and HLA-B alleles for most subjects in the first cohort. Approximately 16 rarely observed V segments, including chromosome 9 orphons, were excluded from the earlier analysis of some 590 of the donors because counts were too low. In a later analysis, around 15,000 TCR beta sequences were associated with specific HLA alleles at a false discovery rate of 0.05. Sequencing depth was assumed to be roughly uniform across donors in the presence/absence analyses, though that assumption may not hold. In an earlier analysis of more than 450 of the donors, most TCR beta V segments were observed in productive rearrangements about 90% or about 30% of the time, broadly matching IMGT annotations. Linkage disequilibrium might explain the correlated functional status among segregating V segments, but an unknown experimental factor could not be excluded.

The library was made by the immunoSEQ multiplex PCR assay. A mixture of 60 forward primers for TCR Vbeta segments and 13 reverse primers for TCR Jbeta segments was used in the multiplex PCR. The CDR3 region of rearranged TCR beta genes was amplified from genomic DNA with a multiplex PCR assay. The Illumina HiSeq System was used to sequence the amplified TCR beta libraries as 87-base-pair reads. Per the original workflow: A later analysis tallied around 87 million unique TCR beta chains across the 600 to 700 repertoires, and approximately 12 million of those chains were shared by two or more donors. A nearest-neighbor algorithm error-corrected the raw reads and collapsed the reads into unique sequences, merging closely related sequences to remove PCR and sequencing errors. CDR3 sequences were aligned to IMGT reference sequences to assign V, D and J gene segments. Each retained sequence needed at least a six-nucleotide match to both a V gene segment and a J gene segment. A rearrangement was called productive if the CDR3 had no stop codons and remained in frame with V and J, and every other rearrangement was called non-productive. CDR3 was defined according to IMGT convention as the region running from the second conserved V-encoded cysteine to the conserved J-encoded phenylalanine. The earlier analysis of about 590 of the donors excluded sequences that lacked an unambiguous match to a single V gene segment. In an earlier analysis of 587 of the donors, a V segment was called functional when productive rearrangements were above 56.7%, and segregating when the standard deviation between donors exceeded 5%. A statistical classification framework was developed to diagnose cytomegalovirus status using the catalog of TCR beta chain sequences. In a later analysis, TCR nucleotide sequences were compared against IMGT/GENE-DB human TR gene sequences so that V and J genes could be assigned. The TCRdist pipeline was used in a later analysis to assign CDR3 sequences and most-parsimonious VDJ recombination scenarios. In a later analysis, each TCR beta chain was defined by its CDR3 amino acid sequence together with its V-gene family, and reads without a unique V-gene family were excluded. A later analysis removed over 500 highly shared, low-generation-probability nucleotide sequences to deal with suspected cross-contamination and a sequencing artifact. In a later analysis, a clonal expansion index was calculated for each public chain from normalized within-repertoire ranks of inferred template counts. In a later analysis, generation probabilities were computed with a VDJ recombination model fitted to out-of-frame rearrangements, and the resulting probabilities were checked against IGoR. Hypergeometric tests were used in a later analysis to score TCR-TCR, TCR-HLA and TCR-CMV co-occurrence, with a repertoire-size bias correction applied to the TCR pairs. A later analysis estimated false discovery rates by permuting HLA or CMV assignments 20 times. In a later analysis, co-occurring TCRs were grouped using DBSCAN, with TCRdist sequence similarity added in when clustering inside HLA-allele-positive subsets. Co-occurrence clustering excluded repertoires with fewer than 30,000 or more than 120,000 public chains, plus five with anomalous nucleotide sharing. TCRdb carries this immuneACCESS record with in-frame sequences only. Its versions omit some clonotypes, under half of them owing to an unresolved V gene in the studies checked, with the rest unexplained. The V and J calls and the clone size are those of that table, but D and trimming were determined from the DNA. For this sample the table gives some 200,000 clones, of which over 75% were detected only once. The ten largest clonotypes hold approximately 6% of the sample.

Sequenced input: PBMCs. The rearrangement combines TRBV28 with TRBJ2-7; a stretch of 8 junction bases matches TRBD2. The TCR was taken from a man between 35 and 55 years old in good health and CMV-seropositive. The nucleotide sequence reads TGTGCCAGCACCCTTAGCGGGGATACCCACGAGCAGTACTTC. This encodes CASTLSGDTHEQYF.